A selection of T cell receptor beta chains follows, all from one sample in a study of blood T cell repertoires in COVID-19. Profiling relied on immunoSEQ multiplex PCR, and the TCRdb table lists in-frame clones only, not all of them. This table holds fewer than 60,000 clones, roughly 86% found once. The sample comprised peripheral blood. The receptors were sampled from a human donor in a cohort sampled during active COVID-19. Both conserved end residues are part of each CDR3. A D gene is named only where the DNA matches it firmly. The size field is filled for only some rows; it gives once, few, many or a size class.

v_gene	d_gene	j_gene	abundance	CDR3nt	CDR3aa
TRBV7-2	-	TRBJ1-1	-	TGTGCCAGCAGCTTACGGATCGGGTACACTGAAGCTTTCTTT	CASSLRIGYTEAFF
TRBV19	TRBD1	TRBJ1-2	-	TGTGCCAGTAGTGTAACCGGGACAGGGGTTAGTCGCGGCTACACCTTC	CASSVTGTGVSRGYTF
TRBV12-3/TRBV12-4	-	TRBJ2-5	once	TGTGCCAGCAGTTTAAGGGGATGGGAGACCCAGTACTTC	CASSLRGWETQYF
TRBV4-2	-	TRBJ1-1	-	TGTGCCAGCAGCCAAGACCGGGTGGACACTGAAGCTTTCTTT	CASSQDRVDTEAFF
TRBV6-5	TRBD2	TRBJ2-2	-	TGTGCCAGCAGTCCATATGCGGGGGCCGGGGAGCTGTTTTTT	CASSPYAGAGELFF
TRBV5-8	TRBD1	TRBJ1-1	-	TGTGCCAGCAGCTTGTTGTACGGACAGGCGCCGAACACTGAAGCTTTCTTT	CASSLLYGQAPNTEAFF
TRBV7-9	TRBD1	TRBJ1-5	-	TGTGCCAGCAGCTTAGGGGCAGGGGGGTTCGCCAATCAGCCCCAGCATTTT	CASSLGAGGFANQPQHF
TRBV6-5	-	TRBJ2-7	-	TGTGCCAGCACCAATATGGGCTCCGTGCGCTACGAGCAGTACTTC	CASTNMGSVRYEQYF
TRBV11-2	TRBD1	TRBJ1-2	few	TGTGCCAGCAGCTTAGGCGACAGGGATGGCTACACCTTC	CASSLGDRDGYTF
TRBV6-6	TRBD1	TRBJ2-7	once	TGTGCCAGCAGTCAGGGACAGGGCCACTACGAGCAGTACTTC	CASSQGQGHYEQYF
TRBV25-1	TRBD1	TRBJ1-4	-	TGTGCCAGCAGCCGACCACAGGGGACTAATGAAAAACTGTTTTTT	CASSRPQGTNEKLFF
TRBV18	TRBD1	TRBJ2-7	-	TGTGCCAGCTCACCACGACAGGGTAAGATGGGCGAGCAGTACTTC	CASSPRQGKMGEQYF
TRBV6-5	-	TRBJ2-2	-	TGTGCCGGATCGCGGGCCCCGGGGACCGGGGAGCTGTTTTTT	CAGSRAPGTGELFF
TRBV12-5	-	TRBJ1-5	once	TGTGCTAGTGGGAGGAAACAGGGAAATAGCAATCAGCCCCAGCATTTT	CASGRKQGNSNQPQHF
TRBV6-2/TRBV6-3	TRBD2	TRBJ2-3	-	TGTGCCAGCAGTTATCTAGCGGGGGGGATCACAGATACGCAGTATTTT	CASSYLAGGITDTQYF
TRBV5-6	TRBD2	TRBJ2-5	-	TGTGCCAGCAGCTTGGGACTAGCGGGGGGGCCGATATATGAGACCCAGTACTTC	CASSLGLAGGPIYETQYF
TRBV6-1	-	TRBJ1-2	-	TGTGCCAGCAGTGAAGCGCTCAGGGGTTCTAACTATGGCTACACCTTC	CASSEALRGSNYGYTF
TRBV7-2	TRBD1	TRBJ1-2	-	TGTGCCAGCAGTCCAGGACAGGGGGGCTATGGCTACACCTTC	CASSPGQGGYGYTF
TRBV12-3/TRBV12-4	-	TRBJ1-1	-	TGTGCCAGCAGTTTAGGGGCCACTGAAGCTTTCTTT	CASSLGATEAFF
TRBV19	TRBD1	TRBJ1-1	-	TGTGCCAGTAGGCCTCGACAGGGGTTTGAGGCTGAAGCTTTCTTT	CASRPRQGFEAEAFF
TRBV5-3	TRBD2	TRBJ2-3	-	TGTGCCAGAAGGACCGCCCCGGGACTAGCTTATTTT	CARRTAPGLAYF
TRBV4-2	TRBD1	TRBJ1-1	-	TGTGCCAGCAGCGGACAGGGGGAGATGGCTGAAGCTTTCTTT	CASSGQGEMAEAFF
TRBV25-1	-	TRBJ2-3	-	TGTGCCAGCAGTGCAACTAGCACAGATACGCAGTATTTT	CASSATSTDTQYF
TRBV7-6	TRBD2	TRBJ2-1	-	TGTGCCAGCAGCCCCCGCGGGGGGACGAGCTCCTACAATGAGCAGTTCTTC	CASSPRGGTSSYNEQFF
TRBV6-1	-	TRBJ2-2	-	TGTGCCAGCAGTGACGGGACCCGGCGGGGCGGGACCGGGGAGCTGTTTTTT	CASSDGTRRGGTGELFF